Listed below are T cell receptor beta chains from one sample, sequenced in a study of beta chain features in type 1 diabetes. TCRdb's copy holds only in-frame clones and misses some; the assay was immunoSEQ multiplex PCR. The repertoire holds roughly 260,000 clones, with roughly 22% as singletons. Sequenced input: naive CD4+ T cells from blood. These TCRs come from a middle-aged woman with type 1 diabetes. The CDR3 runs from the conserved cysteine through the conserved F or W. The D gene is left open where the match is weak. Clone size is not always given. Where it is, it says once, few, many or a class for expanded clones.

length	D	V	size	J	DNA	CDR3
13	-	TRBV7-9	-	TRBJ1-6	TGTGCCAGCAGCCCGCCGAGCGGATCACCCCTCCACTTT	CASSPPSGSPLHF
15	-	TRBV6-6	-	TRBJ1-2	TGTGCCAGCAGTTACGTGGACACCTCTAACTATGGCTACACCTTC	CASSYVDTSNYGYTF
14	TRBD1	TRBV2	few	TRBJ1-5	TGTGCCAGCACAGGACAGGGCAGGGATCAGCCCCAGCATTTT	CASTGQGRDQPQHF
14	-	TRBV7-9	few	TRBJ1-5	TGTGCCAGCAGCCCGACAGGAGGCAATCAGCCCCAGCATTTT	CASSPTGGNQPQHF
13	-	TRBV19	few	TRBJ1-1	TGTGCCAGTAGTACACAGGTGAACACTGAAGCTTTCTTT	CASSTQVNTEAFF
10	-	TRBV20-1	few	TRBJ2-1	TGCAGTGCCAGGAGGGATGAGCAGTTCTTC	CSARRDEQFF
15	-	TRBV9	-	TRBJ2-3	TGTGCCAGCAGTCATCCGCGGGGTAGCACAGATACGCAGTATTTT	CASSHPRGSTDTQYF
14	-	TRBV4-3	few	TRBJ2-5	TGCGCCAGCAGCCAAGTTTCGGGCCAAGAGACCCAGTACTTC	CASSQVSGQETQYF
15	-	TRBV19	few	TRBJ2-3	TGTGCCAGTAGTATTGTGGCGGAGATCACAGATACGCAGTATTTT	CASSIVAEITDTQYF
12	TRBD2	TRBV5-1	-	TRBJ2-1	TGCGCCAGCACCCTAGCGGACAATGAGCAGTTCTTC	CASTLADNEQFF
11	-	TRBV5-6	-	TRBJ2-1	TGTGCCAGCAGCTTGCAGGGTGAGCAGTTCTTC	CASSLQGEQFF
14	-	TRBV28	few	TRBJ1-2	TGTGCCAGCACCCTAGGACAGACTAACTATGGCTACACCTTC	CASTLGQTNYGYTF
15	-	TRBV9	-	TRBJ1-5	TGTGCCAGCAGCGTAGAAGGGGATAGCAATCAGCCCCAGCATTTT	CASSVEGDSNQPQHF
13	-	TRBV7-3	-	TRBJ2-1	TGTGCCAGCAGCTCCACAGGTTACAATGAGCAGTTCTTC	CASSSTGYNEQFF
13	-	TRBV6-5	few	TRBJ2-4	TGTGCCAGCAGTTTCCGAATAAGCGCCATTCAGTACTTC	CASSFRISAIQYF
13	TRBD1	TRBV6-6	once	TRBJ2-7	TGTGCCAGCCAGGACAGGGACAATAACGAGCAGTACTTC	CASQDRDNNEQYF
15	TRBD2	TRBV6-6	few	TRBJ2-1	TGTGCCAGCAGTTACAATAGCGGGCGTTACAATGAGCAGTTCTTC	CASSYNSGRYNEQFF
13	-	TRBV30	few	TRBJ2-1	TGTGCCTGGAGTCCCAGCTCCTACAATGAGCAGTTCTTC	CAWSPSSYNEQFF
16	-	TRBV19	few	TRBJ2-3	TGTGCCAGTAGTCCCGGGCCAGGGGCGAACACAGATACGCAGTATTTT	CASSPGPGANTDTQYF
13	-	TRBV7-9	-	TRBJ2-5	TGTGCCGCCACCCGCGGTGCACAAGAGACCCAGTACTTC	CAATRGAQETQYF
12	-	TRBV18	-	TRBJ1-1	TGTGCCAGCTCACCCACACGGGGTGAAGCTTTCTTT	CASSPTRGEAFF
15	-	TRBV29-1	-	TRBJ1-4	TGCAGCGTTGTTCTCATGGGGGGGAATCGCGAAAAACTGTTTTTT	CSVVLMGGNREKLFF
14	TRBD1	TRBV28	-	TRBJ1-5	TGTGCCAGCAGTCGACAGGGCAGCAATCAGCCCCAGCATTTT	CASSRQGSNQPQHF
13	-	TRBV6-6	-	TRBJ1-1	TGTGCCAGCAGTTATGGGAGGAACACTGAAGCTTTCTTT	CASSYGRNTEAFF
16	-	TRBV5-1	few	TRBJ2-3	TGCGCCAGCAGCTTCCCTAATGCAGGGGCAACAGATACGCAGTATTTT	CASSFPNAGATDTQYF
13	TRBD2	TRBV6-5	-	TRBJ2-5	TGTGCCAGCAGTTTGGCGGGAGATGAGACCCAGTACTTC	CASSLAGDETQYF
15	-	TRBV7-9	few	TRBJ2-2	TGTGCCAGCAGCTTAGTACAGGCGAACACCGGGGAGCTGTTTTTT	CASSLVQANTGELFF
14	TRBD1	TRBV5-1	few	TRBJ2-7	TGCGCCAGCAGTTGGGAGACAGGGCCCTACGAGCAGTACTTC	CASSWETGPYEQYF
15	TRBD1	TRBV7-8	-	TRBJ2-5	TGTGCCAGCAGAACGGGACAGGGGGGAGTGTGGACCCAGTACTTC	CASRTGQGGVWTQYF
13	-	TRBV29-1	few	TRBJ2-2	TGCAGCGTTGGGGGCAGGAACACCGGGGAGCTGTTTTTT	CSVGGRNTGELFF
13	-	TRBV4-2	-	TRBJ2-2	TGTGCCAGCAGCCAAGAACTCACCGGGGAGCTGTTTTTT	CASSQELTGELFF
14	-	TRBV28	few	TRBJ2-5	TGTGCCAGCAGTTCGAGTATACTCCTAGAGACCCAGTACTTC	CASSSSILLETQYF
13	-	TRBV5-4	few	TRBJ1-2	TGTGCCAGCAGCTTGCAGGGGAGCATGGGCTACACCTTC	CASSLQGSMGYTF
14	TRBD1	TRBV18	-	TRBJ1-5	TGTGCCAGCTCACCGGAGACAGGGAACCAGCCCCAGCATTTT	CASSPETGNQPQHF
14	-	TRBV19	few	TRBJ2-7	TGTGCCAGTACTCCTTCGGGGGGCTACTACGAGCAGTACTTC	CASTPSGGYYEQYF